The clone carrying this TCR beta chain was found many times. The data were obtained in a study of T cells in Graves' hyperthyroidism and ophthalmopathy. Deletions cut 5 bases from V and 2 bases from J, with 11 bases between. This CDR3 region has 14 residues. Germline V gene sequence: CDR1 SGHAT, CDR2 FQNNGV. Authors of the study amplified TCR beta CDR3 regions from RNA transcripts. Carried out on the TCR CDR3, a first-round RT-PCR used the HTBI primer set. One entry per CDR3 protein, called by TCRdb with MiXCR from the multiplex PCR reads. The data contain 600,000 to 650,000 distinct CDR3 sequences, 20% of them singletons.

Sequencing was done on a sample of blood. This sequence joins TRBV11-2 and TRBJ2-3; TRBD1 might be the D (6 bases). The clonotype comes from a man aged 25 to 40 with Graves' ophthalmopathy. The CDR3 DNA sequence: TGTGCCAGCAGCCGGGACACCGTCACAGATACGCAGTATTTT. Protein: CASSRDTVTDTQYF.